The following is a TCR beta chain sequence with its context. A few counts support this clone. Its antigen is still unknown. There are no base qualities to consult, and no much larger clone falls within one base. This entry comes from a study of T cell responses to AZD1222 COVID-19 vaccine (dated by TCRdb to about 2021). Study-wide context: AZD1222 recipients given second doses at about 4 weeks or at about 12 weeks were pooled, since spike-specific TCR depth and breadth were not found to differ between the two schedules. TCR sequencing was performed for about 240 trial participants, of whom about 200 were given two doses of AZD1222 and around 25 were given two doses of MenACWY control vaccine. Trial participants were enrolled by age into subgroups of 18-55, 56-69 and 70-plus years, and roughly 160, 29 and 62 TCR-sequenced participants, respectively, were included in these subgroups. Results and caveats for the whole study, not just this receptor: Because no day 14 peak-response samples were available, the repertoires could be characterized only after the peak T cell response. The whole spike protein was spanned by vaccine-associated CD4 TCRs, and dominant responses were seen in regions 160-218 and 743-854. Conclusions about previously exposed vaccinees are limited, since just five to seven AZD1222 recipients were seropositive for SARS-CoV-2 at baseline. Participants were mostly white British, with more females than males. The authors suggested clonal diversity may have been underestimated. Reportedly, close to half of the unique spike-specific TCRs recognized epitopes lying outside the regions that are mutated in the B.1.351 and B.1.1.7 variants. A significant rise in spike-specific TCR breadth and depth was observed after two AZD1222 doses relative to day 0 and relative to MenACWY recipients. In the small 56-69-year group, the increase in depth fell short of significance, most likely because of low power.

The sample's time point label, in plain terms: baseline before first vaccination. Vaccinee samples came from UK trials COV001 and COV002, including a single-blind randomized controlled phase 2/3 trial of AZD1222 (ChAdOx1 nCoV-19) in healthy adults. Trial participant PBMC samples were collected at day 0 and day 28 after the second dose for TCRbeta chain sequencing. The CDR3 regions of human TCRbeta chains were analyzed by immunosequencing. On the authors' methods: Repertoire TCRs were checked for matches against a reference library of SARS-CoV-2-specific TCRs that had been generated using the MIRA antigen-specificity platform. Breadth meant the fraction of unique TCRs that were SARS-CoV-2-associated, whereas depth meant the fraction of total T cells that were SARS-CoV-2-associated. Using the MIRA data, each spike-specific TCR was assigned both to the spike region to which the TCR was reactive and to a CD4 or CD8 class. Log10-transformed breadth and depth values were compared by one-way ANOVA with Sidak's multiple comparisons tests. Imported from immuneACCESS, the table was reduced by TCRdb to in-frame sequences with V and J called. These copies leave out some clones; in studies compared against another copy, an unresolved V gene accounts for under half, and the cause of the remainder is not known. The D gene and trimming were derived from the DNA, and the V and J assignments and clone size from that table. Recorded for this sample are about 50,000 clones; 80% to 90% of them occurred a single time. The ten largest clonotypes hold approximately 15% of the sample.

Via the germline V gene, CDR1 is SGHVS and CDR2 FQNEAQ. The CDR3 sequence holds 15 residues, the cysteine and phenylalanine included. CDR3 DNA only is kept here, 45 bases in frame from base 1. V loses 5 bases, J loses 5 bases, and the germline ends lie 16 bases apart. This receptor was taken from an adult in good health. The sequencing here drew on peripheral blood, taken on day 0 of AZD1222 vaccination. The V gene is TRBV7-8 and the J gene is TRBJ1-5; the D gene is perhaps TRBD1, from 5 matching bases. CDR3 sequence: CASSVQTGIYQPQHF. Here is the DNA: TGTGCCAGCAGCGTACAAACAGGAATTTATCAGCCCCAGCATTTT.